Described below is a single T cell receptor (beta chain) sequence and its context. This clonotype came up many times. It has no known antigen specificity. Base quality data are lacking; no much larger clone is found one base away. TCR beta CDR3 regions were amplified from RNA transcripts. The TCR CDR3 was subjected to a first round of RT-PCR using the HTBI primer set and the Qiagen OneStep RT-PCR kit. Libraries were constructed in a second round of multiplex PCR, after which size selection and purification were carried out. Sequencing of the libraries was done on an Illumina HiSeq2000 using paired-end 100 bp reads. Processing in the source paper ran as follows. Raw data were processed with SOAPnuke, discarding reads with adapters, uncalled bases, mean Phred below 15, or no exact constant-primer or identifier match. High-quality paired reads were merged with COPE v1.2.5, and unique nucleotide sequences were defined as clonotypes. MiTCR v1.1 was used to align the clonotypes against IMGT TRBV, TRBD and TRBJ reference segments. Analysis was restricted to V-J combinations with a frequency above 0.0001, which covered just over 98% of repertoires. The TCS score was defined as the ratio of F50 (clonal expansion) to E x V (chaos), calculated using BLOSUM62-based TCRdist between CDR3 peptides within each V-J. Welch's t-statistics and random forest reduced fewer than 600 V-J features to about 12, which were used in a naive Bayes classifier (R e1071). TCRdb reanalyzed the raw reads on its own, using fastp at Q25 for trimming and MiXCR for clone calling, and kept in-frame beta chains. Each entry merges the rows of one CDR3 protein and shows their most common DNA and genes. The authors' filters were not applied to this entry. For this sample the table gives about 600,000 distinct CDR3 sequences, of which over 12% were detected only once. Of the sample, about 6.6% falls within the top ten clones.

CDR3 length: 14 amino acids, cysteine to phenylalanine. Here the CDR3 DNA is all that survives: 42 bases in frame from base 1. V lost 4 bases and J lost 5 bases, and the count of bases not matched to a germline gene is 7. The germline V gene specifies SGHRS as CDR1 and YFSETQ as CDR2. These data originate in a study of T cells in Graves' hyperthyroidism and ophthalmopathy (dated by TCRdb to between 2017 and 2020). Some background on the complete study: Peripheral blood was sampled at the time of initial diagnosis, prior to any treatment. A discovery cohort of roughly 100 patients, approximately 45 with Graves' ophthalmopathy and about 58 with stable Graves' hyperthyroidism, was used to find distinguishing TCR V-J signatures. Whether ophthalmopathy could be predicted prospectively was tested in an independent validation cohort made up of under 20 hyperthyroidism patients plus 17 patients who later progressed to ophthalmopathy. The 95 to 100 discovery patients were randomly divided into training and test sets at a 7:3 ratio. The study also compared thyroid tissue and blood T-cell repertoires from a handful of Graves' hyperthyroidism patients. Following sampling, methimazole starting at 30 mg daily was given to hyperthyroidism patients, and high-dose intravenous methylprednisolone was given to ophthalmopathy patients. TCR Vbeta CDR3 sequencing of 130 to 150 peripheral blood samples (over 40 ophthalmopathy, 75 hyperthyroidism and roughly 17 progressor patients) is reported in the paper.

The paper as a whole reports these results and caveats: No statistical method was used to fix the sample size in advance, and group allocation was not hidden from the investigators. In validation, progression to ophthalmopathy was predicted by the model with almost 71% sensitivity and 72% to 85% specificity, a median of 6.5 months before onset. A model built on a 13 V-J signature distinguished ophthalmopathy from stable hyperthyroidism, reaching about 88% sensitivity and about 81% specificity in cross-validation and 80%/75% in testing. Most expanded thyroid clonotypes (frequency above 0.001) were also detected in blood, suggesting blood repertoires may reflect thyroid immune responses.

Ophthalmopathy patients had moderately to severely active disease, Clinical Activity Score of at least 3, NOSPECS grade of at least 4, and duration under 3 months. Exclusion was applied to patients with uncontrolled infections, other autoimmune diseases, pregnancy or lactation. Diagnoses were based on clinical symptoms, serum thyroxine and TRAb, thyroid ultrasound and orbital computed tomography. Ficoll-Paque density gradient centrifugation was used to isolate PBMCs from 8 to 10 ml of fresh peripheral blood. Total RNA was extracted using Trizol reagent, and RNA quality was assessed on an Agilent 2100 Bioanalyzer.

The TCR sequence derives from a woman younger than 30 with Graves' ophthalmopathy. The rearranged segments are TRBV5-1 and TRBJ1-1, and 8 junctional nucleotides match TRBD1. Specimen: blood. The DNA reads TGCGCCAGCAGCACGACAGGGGTCGGAACTGAAGCTTTCTTT. It is translated as CASSTTGVGTEAFF. The variable domain in full, with residues beyond the CDR3 obtained from the reference TRBV5-1 and TRBJ1-1 genes, is KAGVTQTPRYLIKTRGQQVTLSCSPISGHRSVSWYQQTPGQGLQFLFEYFSETQRNKGNFPGRFSGRQFSNSRSEMNVSTLELGDSALYLCASSTTGVGTEAFFGQGTRLTVV.